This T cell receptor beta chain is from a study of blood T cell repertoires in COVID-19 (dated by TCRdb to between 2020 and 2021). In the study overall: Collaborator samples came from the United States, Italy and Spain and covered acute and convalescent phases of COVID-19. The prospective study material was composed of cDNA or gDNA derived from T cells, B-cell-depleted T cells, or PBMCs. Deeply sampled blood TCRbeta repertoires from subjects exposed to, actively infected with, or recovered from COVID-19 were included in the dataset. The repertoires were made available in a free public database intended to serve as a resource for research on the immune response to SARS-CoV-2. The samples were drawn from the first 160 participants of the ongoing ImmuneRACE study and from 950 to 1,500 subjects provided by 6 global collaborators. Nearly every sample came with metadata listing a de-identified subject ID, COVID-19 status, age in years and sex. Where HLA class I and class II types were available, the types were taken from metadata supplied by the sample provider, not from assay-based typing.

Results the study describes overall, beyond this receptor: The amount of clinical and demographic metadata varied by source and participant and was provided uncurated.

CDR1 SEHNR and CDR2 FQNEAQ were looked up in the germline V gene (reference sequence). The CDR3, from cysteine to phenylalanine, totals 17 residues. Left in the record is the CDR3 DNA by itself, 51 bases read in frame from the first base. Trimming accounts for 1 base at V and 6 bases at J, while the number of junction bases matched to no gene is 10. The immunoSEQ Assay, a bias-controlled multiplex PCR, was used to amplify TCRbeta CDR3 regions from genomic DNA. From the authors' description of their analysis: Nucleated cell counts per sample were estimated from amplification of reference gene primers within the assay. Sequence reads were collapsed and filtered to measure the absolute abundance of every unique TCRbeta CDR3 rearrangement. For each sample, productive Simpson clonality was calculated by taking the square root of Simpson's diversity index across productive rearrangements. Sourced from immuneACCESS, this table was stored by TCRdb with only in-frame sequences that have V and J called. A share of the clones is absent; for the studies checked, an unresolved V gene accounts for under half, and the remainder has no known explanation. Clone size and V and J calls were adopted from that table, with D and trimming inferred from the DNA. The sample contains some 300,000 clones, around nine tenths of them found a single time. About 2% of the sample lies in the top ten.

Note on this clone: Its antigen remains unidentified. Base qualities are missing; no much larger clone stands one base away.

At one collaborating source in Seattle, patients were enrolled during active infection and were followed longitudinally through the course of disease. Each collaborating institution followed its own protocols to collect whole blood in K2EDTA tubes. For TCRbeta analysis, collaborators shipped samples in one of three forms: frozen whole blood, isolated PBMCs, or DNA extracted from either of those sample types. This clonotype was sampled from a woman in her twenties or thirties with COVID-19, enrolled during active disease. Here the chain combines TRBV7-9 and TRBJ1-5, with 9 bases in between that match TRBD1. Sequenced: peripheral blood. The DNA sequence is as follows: TGTGCCAGCAGCTTAGGCGCGGGACAGGGCATGGGTCAGCCCCAGCATTTT. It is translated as CASSLGAGQGMGQPQHF.